The TCR beta chain under discussion was sequenced for a study of shared clonotypes between healthy human individuals. The naive CD8 subset, CD45RO-negative cells positively selected for CCR7, excluded terminally differentiated effector memory CD45RA+ cells. Every donor, a Caucasian adult, lived in Nashville, Tennessee. CDR1 and CDR2 (germline): SGDLS, YYNGEE. V gave up 5 bases and J gave up 6 bases, with 8 bases separating them. The CDR3 is 11 residues long. When replicate PCRs were run on sorted subsets, they used around 200 ng DNA, around 33,000 T cell genomes. TCRdb's copy holds only in-frame clones and misses some; the assay was immunoSEQ multiplex PCR. The sample yields about 2.1 million clones, just over 90% seen once.

Sequencing was carried out using naive CD8+ T cells from PBMCs. This clonotype was sampled from a man younger than 30 in good health. Some clones in this sample may be carry-over from other donors' samples. The chain employs TRBV9 and TRBJ1-2, with no clear D. CDR3 sequence: CASRRGDGYTF. Written as DNA, the CDR3 is TGTGCCAGCAGACGGGGAGATGGCTACACCTTC.